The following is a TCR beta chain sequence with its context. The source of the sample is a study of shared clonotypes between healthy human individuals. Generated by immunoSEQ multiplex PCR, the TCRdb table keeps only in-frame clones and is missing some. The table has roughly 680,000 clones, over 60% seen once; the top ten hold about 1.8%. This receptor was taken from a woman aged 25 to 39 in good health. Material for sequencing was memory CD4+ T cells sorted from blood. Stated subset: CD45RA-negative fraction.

The CDR3: CASSSETRGLYEQYF. CDR3 bases: TGTGCCAGCAGTTCCGAAACCAGGGGGCTTTACGAGCAGTACTTC. J is TRBJ2-7 and V is TRBV28; the match to TRBD1 covers 8 bases. V lost 4 bases, J lost 4 bases, and 9 bases stayed unmatched. This CDR3 has 15 amino acids. Per the germline V gene, CDR1 is MDHEN and CDR2 is SYDVKM.